This T cell receptor beta chain was captured in a study of shared clonotypes between healthy human individuals. Comment on this clone: What it recognizes is unknown.

V shed 2 bases and J 3 bases; nucleotides not matched to a gene: 3. The CDR3 runs to 14 residues. CDR1 and CDR2 from the germline V gene are MGHDK and SYGVNS. It was into CD45RA+ naive and CD45RA-negative memory subsets that the CD4+ cells were split. General study results and limits: Roughly 5% of naive CD4 clonotypes were shared across a handful of donors.

For sorted subsets, about 190 ng DNA per replicate equaled 33,000 or so T cell genomes. Profiled with immunoSEQ multiplex PCR; TCRdb holds only in-frame clones, not every one. There are over 950,000 clones in the sample; roughly 77% occur only once, and roughly 0.83% lies in the top ten. This clonotype was obtained from a man younger than 35 in good health. Some clones in this sample may be carry-over from other donors' samples. Sequencing used memory CD4+ T cells from PBMCs. Noted subset: CD45RA-negative fraction. The chain carries TRBV25-1 and TRBJ1-2, with TRBD1 matching over 7 bases. The CDR3 region is CASSEPGTDYGYTF. The CDR3, as DNA: TGTGCCAGCAGTGAACCCGGGACAGACTATGGCTACACCTTC.